This TCR beta chain was observed in a study of blood T cells in healthy people across ages. Study-wide results and caveats: The study could not conclusively compare naive and antigen-experienced cells, given its unsorted PBMCs.

This clonotype was counted between two and nine times. Its antigen remains unidentified. A J-beta primer mix and a sample-barcoded 5' primer were used in a second PCR of about 7 to 12 cycles. TCRdb re-called the 5' RACE reads through MiXCR, storing one row per CDR3 protein. Altogether about a million distinct CDR3 sequences are present, approximately 50% being singletons, with the ten largest covering roughly 23%. This CDR3 comprises 13 residues. CDR1 and CDR2 from the germline V gene are SNHLY and FYNNEI. The V and J ends lost 2 bases and 5 bases respectively, with 10 bases between them. In each sample, at least 6 million PBMCs were isolated.

V is TRBV2 and J is TRBJ2-7; D not resolved. This TCR came from a woman aged 55-69 years in good health. Material: blood. Here the CDR3 reads CASSELSFHEQYF. In DNA form, the CDR3 reads TGTGCCAGCAGTGAATTGAGCTTCCACGAGCAGTACTTC.